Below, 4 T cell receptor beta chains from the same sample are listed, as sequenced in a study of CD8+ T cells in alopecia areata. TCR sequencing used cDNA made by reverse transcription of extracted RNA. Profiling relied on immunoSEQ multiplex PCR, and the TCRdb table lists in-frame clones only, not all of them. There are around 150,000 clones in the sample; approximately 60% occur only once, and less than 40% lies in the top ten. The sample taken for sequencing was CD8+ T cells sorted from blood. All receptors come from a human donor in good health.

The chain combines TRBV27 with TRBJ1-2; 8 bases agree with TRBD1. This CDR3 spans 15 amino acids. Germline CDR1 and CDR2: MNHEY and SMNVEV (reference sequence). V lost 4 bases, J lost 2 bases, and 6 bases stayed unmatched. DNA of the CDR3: TGTGCCAGCAGTTCCGGGACAGGATCCAACTATGGCTACACCTTC. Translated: CASSSGTGSNYGYTF.

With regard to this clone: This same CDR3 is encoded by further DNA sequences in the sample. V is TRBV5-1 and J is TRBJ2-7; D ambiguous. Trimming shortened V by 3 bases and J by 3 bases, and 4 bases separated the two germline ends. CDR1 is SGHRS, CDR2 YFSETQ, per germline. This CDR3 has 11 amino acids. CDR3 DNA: TGCGCCAGCAGCTCGAGCTACGAGCAGTACTTC. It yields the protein CASSSSYEQYF.

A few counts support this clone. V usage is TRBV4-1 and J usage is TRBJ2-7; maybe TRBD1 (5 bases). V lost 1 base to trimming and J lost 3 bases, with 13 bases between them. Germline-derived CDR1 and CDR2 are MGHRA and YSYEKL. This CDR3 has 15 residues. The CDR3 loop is CASSQVAQELYEQYF. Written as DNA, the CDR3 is TGCGCCAGCAGCCAAGTGGCACAGGAGCTCTACGAGCAGTACTTC.

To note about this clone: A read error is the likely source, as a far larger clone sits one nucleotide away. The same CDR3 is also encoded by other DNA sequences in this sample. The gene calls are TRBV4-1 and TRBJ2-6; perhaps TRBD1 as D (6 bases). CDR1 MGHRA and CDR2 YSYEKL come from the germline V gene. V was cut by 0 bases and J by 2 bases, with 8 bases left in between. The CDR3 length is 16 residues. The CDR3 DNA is TGCGCCAGCAGCCAAGATGGGGGCGCTGGGGCCAACGTCCTGACTTTC. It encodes CASSQDGGAGANVLTF.